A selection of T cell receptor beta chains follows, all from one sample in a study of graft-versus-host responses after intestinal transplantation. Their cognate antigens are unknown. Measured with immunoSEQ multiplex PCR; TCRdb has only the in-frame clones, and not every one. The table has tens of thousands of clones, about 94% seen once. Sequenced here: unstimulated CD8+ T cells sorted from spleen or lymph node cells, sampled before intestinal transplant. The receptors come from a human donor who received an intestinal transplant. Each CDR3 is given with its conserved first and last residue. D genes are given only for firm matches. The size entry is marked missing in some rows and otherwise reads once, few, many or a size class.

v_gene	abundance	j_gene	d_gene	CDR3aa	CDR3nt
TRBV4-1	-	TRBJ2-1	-	CASSQGPGQGSGEQFF	TGCGCCAGCAGCCAAGGGCCGGGGCAGGGGAGCGGTGAGCAGTTCTTC
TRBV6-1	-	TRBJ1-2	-	CASSGQEVGYTF	TGTGCCAGCAGTGGGCAGGAAGTGGGCTACACCTTC
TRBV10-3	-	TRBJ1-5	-	CASGRTRNQPQHF	TGTGCCAGCGGCCGCACACGCAATCAGCCCCAGCATTTT
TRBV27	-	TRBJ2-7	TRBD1	CASSNDGQGTGYEQYF	TGTGCCAGCAGTAACGACGGACAGGGTACAGGCTACGAGCAGTACTTC
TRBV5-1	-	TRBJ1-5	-	CASSLARGPKPFNQPQHF	TGCGCCAGCAGCTTGGCCCGAGGCCCAAAACCATTCAATCAGCCCCAGCATTTT
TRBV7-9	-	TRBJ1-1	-	CASSPWQGRHTEAFF	TGTGCCAGCAGTCCCTGGCAGGGGCGCCACACTGAAGCTTTCTTT
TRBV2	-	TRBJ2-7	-	CASSLFRDSSYEQYF	TGTGCCAGCAGTCTGTTTAGGGACTCCTCCTACGAGCAGTACTTC
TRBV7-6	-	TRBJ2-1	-	CASSLEAGYYNEQFF	TGTGCCAGCAGCTTAGAGGCAGGTTACTACAATGAGCAGTTCTTC
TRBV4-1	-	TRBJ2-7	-	CASSQDYEYEQYF	TGCGCCAGCAGCCAAGATTACGAGTACGAGCAGTACTTC
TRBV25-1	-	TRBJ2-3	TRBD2	CASSEYGGEGTDTQYF	TGTGCCAGCAGTGAATATGGGGGGGAGGGCACAGATACGCAGTATTTT
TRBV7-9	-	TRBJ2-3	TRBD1	CASSPRQGLSTDTQYF	TGTGCCAGCAGCCCTCGACAGGGGCTAAGCACAGATACGCAGTATTTT
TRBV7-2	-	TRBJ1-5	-	CASSLFAGLSNQPQHF	TGTGCCAGCAGCTTATTCGCAGGCTTAAGCAATCAGCCCCAGCATTTT
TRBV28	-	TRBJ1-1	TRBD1	CASSIPGTGFDEAFF	TGTGCCAGCAGTATCCCCGGGACAGGGTTCGATGAAGCTTTCTTT
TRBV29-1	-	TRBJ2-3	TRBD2	CSVEDGGSTDTQYF	TGCAGCGTTGAAGACGGCGGGAGTACAGATACGCAGTATTTT
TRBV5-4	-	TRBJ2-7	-	CASSLGLKPYEQYF	TGTGCCAGCAGCTTGGGACTCAAACCTTACGAGCAGTACTTC
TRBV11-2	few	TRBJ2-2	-	CASSLDPPNTGELFF	TGTGCCAGCAGCTTAGACCCTCCCAACACCGGGGAGCTGTTTTTT
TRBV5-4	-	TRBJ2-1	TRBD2	CASSNSRTSGSSYNEQFF	TGTGCCAGCAGCAACTCCAGGACTAGCGGGTCCTCCTACAATGAGCAGTTCTTC
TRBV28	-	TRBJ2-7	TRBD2	CASSHLAGGAYEQYF	TGTGCCAGCAGTCACCTAGCGGGAGGGGCATACGAGCAGTACTTC
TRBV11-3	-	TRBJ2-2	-	CASSLDTGELFF	TGTGCCAGCAGCTTGGACACCGGGGAGCTGTTTTTT
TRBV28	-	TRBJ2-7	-	CASSLKFLGAYEQYF	TGTGCCAGCAGTTTAAAGTTTTTGGGCGCCTACGAGCAGTACTTC
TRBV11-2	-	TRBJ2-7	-	CASSGGDYEQYF	TGTGCCAGCAGCGGAGGAGACTACGAGCAGTACTTC
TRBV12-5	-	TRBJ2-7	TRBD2	CASGLADPAYEQYF	TGTGCTAGTGGACTAGCGGATCCTGCCTACGAGCAGTACTTC
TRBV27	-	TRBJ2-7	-	CASSFLTGSTYEQYF	TGTGCCAGCAGTTTCCTTACCGGCTCTACCTACGAGCAGTACTTC
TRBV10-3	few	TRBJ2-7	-	CAISESLRLNYEQYF	TGTGCCATCAGTGAGTCGCTAAGACTCAACTACGAGCAGTACTTC
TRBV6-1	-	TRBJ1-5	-	CASSEDWSSNQPQHF	TGTGCCAGCAGTGAAGACTGGTCGAGCAATCAGCCCCAGCATTTT
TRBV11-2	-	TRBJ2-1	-	CASSLAPGNEQFF	TGTGCCAGCAGCTTAGCCCCAGGCAATGAGCAGTTCTTC
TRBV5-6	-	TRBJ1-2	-	CASSSYGADYGYTF	TGTGCCAGCAGCTCCTACGGGGCAGACTATGGCTACACCTTC
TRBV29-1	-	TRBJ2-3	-	CSVEALLLTDTQYF	TGCAGCGTGGAGGCACTCCTACTCACAGATACGCAGTATTTT
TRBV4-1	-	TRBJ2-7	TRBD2	CASSQGQGLAGYEQYF	TGCGCCAGCAGCCAAGGTCAGGGACTAGCGGGCTACGAGCAGTACTTC
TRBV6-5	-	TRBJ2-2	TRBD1	CASTLRQGVEELFF	TGTGCCAGCACCCTAAGACAGGGTGTGGAGGAGCTGTTTTTT
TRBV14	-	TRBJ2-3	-	CASSQVQGVDTQYF	TGTGCCAGCAGCCAAGTACAGGGAGTAGATACGCAGTATTTT
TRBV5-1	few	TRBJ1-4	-	CASRYEKLFF	TGCGCCAGCAGATATGAAAAACTGTTTTTT
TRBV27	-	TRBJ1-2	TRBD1	CASSFRDRGLFYGYTF	TGTGCCAGCAGCTTCCGGGACAGGGGGCTCTTTTATGGCTACACCTTC
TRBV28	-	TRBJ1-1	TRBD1	CASSFFAGQGVGDTEAFF	TGTGCCAGCAGTTTCTTTGCGGGACAGGGGGTAGGGGACACTGAAGCTTTCTTT
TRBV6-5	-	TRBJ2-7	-	CASSVTSGMSYEQYF	TGTGCCAGCAGTGTGACCTCTGGAATGTCCTACGAGCAGTACTTC
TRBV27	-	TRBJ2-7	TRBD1	CASARPRDRVGEQYF	TGTGCCAGCGCCCGCCCTCGGGACAGGGTGGGCGAGCAGTACTTC
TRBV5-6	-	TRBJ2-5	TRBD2	CASSSGLAGWGKQETQYF	TGTGCCAGCAGCTCTGGACTAGCTGGGTGGGGCAAGCAAGAGACCCAGTACTTC